Listed below are T cell receptor beta chains from one sample, sequenced in a study of T cells after yellow fever vaccination. TCRdb re-analysed the 5' RACE reads in MiXCR, keeping a single row per CDR3 protein. Among a few hundred thousand distinct CDR3 sequences listed, 7% to 9% were seen once. Here the sequenced sample was PBMCs, taken around 45 days after the first yellow fever vaccination. The receptors were sampled from a man aged 18 to 30 who received the YFV17D yellow fever vaccine. Each CDR3 is given without its conserved first and last residue.

V	J	CDR3
TRBV19	TRBJ2-2	ASTALAALDGELF
TRBV20-1	TRBJ2-5	SASRPRETQY
TRBV7-8	TRBJ2-1	ASSPTRLAGEVEQF
TRBV7-9	TRBJ1-1	ASSLRRSGAANTEAF
TRBV29-1	TRBJ1-2	SARGQGYGYT
TRBV7-8	TRBJ2-5	ASSLSRLAGARGETQY
TRBV20-1	TRBJ1-1	SARNIWGAGSAEAF
TRBV5-1	TRBJ1-3	ASSLAAGHGNTIY
TRBV7-6	TRBJ2-3	ASSYRYTDTQY
TRBV7-9	TRBJ2-1	ASPVSSYNEQF
TRBV4-1	TRBJ2-3	ASSQTGLVIETQY
TRBV5-1	TRBJ2-6	ASSLVPTLGANVLT
TRBV12-5	TRBJ2-7	ASGFSLEQY
TRBV7-2	TRBJ2-4	ASSYAAVAKNIQY
TRBV11-1	TRBJ2-3	ASSLPKRLAGDLLEADTQY
TRBV7-8	TRBJ1-3	ASSLGLFRERSGNTIY
TRBV18	TRBJ2-6	ASSPPGTAAGANVLT
TRBV20-1	TRBJ1-5	SALQGPNQPQH
TRBV9	TRBJ2-1	ASSVTSGDAGAYNEQF
TRBV18	TRBJ1-1	ASSPAVPSNTEAF
TRBV6-6	TRBJ2-7	ASSYSMYEQY
TRBV25-1	TRBJ2-5	ASSEGSGATQY
TRBV7-9	TRBJ2-2	DSNGPGELF
TRBV7-2	TRBJ1-5	ASSLEGSWPQH
TRBV9	TRBJ1-1	ASSVDSIWNTEAF
TRBV29-1	TRBJ1-2	SALGRGTGYGYT
TRBV9	TRBJ1-1	ASSVGGMNTEAF
TRBV7-2	TRBJ2-1	ASGTSGGNEQF
TRBV5-5	TRBJ1-4	ASRPGGSEKLF
TRBV5-4	TRBJ2-5	ASSSREETQY
TRBV6-2/TRBV6-3	TRBJ2-1	ASSPLLGGRRYNEQF
TRBV12-3/TRBV12-4	TRBJ2-7	ASRKTDHPSEQY
TRBV7-7	TRBJ2-1	ASSKTSGGGNEQF